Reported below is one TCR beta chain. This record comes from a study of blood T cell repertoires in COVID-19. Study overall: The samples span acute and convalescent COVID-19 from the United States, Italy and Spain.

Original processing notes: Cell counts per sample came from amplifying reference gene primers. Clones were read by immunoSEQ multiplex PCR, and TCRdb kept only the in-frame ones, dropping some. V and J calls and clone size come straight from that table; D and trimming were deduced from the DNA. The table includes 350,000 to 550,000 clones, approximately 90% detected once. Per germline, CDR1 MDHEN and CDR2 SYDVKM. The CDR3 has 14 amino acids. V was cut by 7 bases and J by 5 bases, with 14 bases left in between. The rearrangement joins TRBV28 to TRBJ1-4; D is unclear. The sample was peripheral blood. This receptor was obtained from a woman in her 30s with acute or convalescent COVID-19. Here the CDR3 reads CASIGEWANEKLFF. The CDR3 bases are TGTGCCAGCATCGGGGAGTGGGCCAATGAAAAACTGTTTTTT.